These 8 T cell receptor beta chains originate from one sample sequenced in a study of OX40 agonist ivuxolimab in advanced cancers. Assay used: immunoSEQ multiplex PCR; TCRdb lists only in-frame clones, some missing. The sample has approximately 39,000 clones, 88% seen once; the top ten hold around 13%. Here the sequenced sample was CD4+ or CD8+ T cells sorted from blood, taken in a trial of the OX40 agonist ivuxolimab. Source of these receptors: an adult with an advanced solid tumor such as melanoma, head and neck, liver or kidney cancer.

This chain connects TRBV11-1 to TRBJ2-2; D is uncertain. Between the trimmed V and J ends, which lost 4 bases and 3 bases, there was a span of 3 bases. CDR3 length: 12 residues. Per the germline V gene, CDR1 is SGHAT and CDR2 is FQDESV (reference sequence). The CDR3 bases are TGTGCCAGCAGCTCTTACACCGGGGAGCTGTTTTTT. This codes for CASSSYTGELFF.

The chain links TRBV5-5 to TRBJ1-2; tentatively, D is TRBD1 (5 bases). Germline CDR1 and CDR2: SGHKS and YYEKEE (reference sequence). This CDR3 region has 15 residues. Trimming shortened V by 3 bases and J by 7 bases, and 19 bases separated the two germline ends. The CDR3 region has the DNA TGTGCCAGCAGCTCAGACAGTTTTCTAGGGAGTGGCTACACCTTC. As protein: CASSSDSFLGSGYTF. Supplemented by reference TRBV5-5 and TRBJ1-2, the full variable domain reads DAGVTQSPTHLIKTRGQQVTLRCSPISGHKSVSWYQQVLGQGPQFIFQYYEKEERGRGNFPDRFSARQFPNYSSELNVNALLLGDSALYLCASSSDSFLGSGYTFGSGTRLTVV.

Points on this clone: The sample carries other DNA sequences with the same CDR3. The gene calls are TRBV5-6 and TRBJ2-7, with D maybe TRBD2 (5 bases). CDR3 length: 14 amino acids. Trimming took 0 bases from V and 0 from J, leaving 7 bases between them. Germline CDR1 reads SGHDT; CDR2 reads YYEEEE. CDR3 loop: CASSLGSGSYEQYF. In nucleotides, the CDR3 is TGTGCCAGCAGCTTGGGAAGCGGCTCCTACGAGCAGTACTTC.

The CDR3 DNA is TGTGCCAGCAGCTCAGACAGGGGGCGCGGGTATGGCTACACCTTC. Its protein product is CASSSDRGRGYGYTF. This sequence joins TRBV7-2 and TRBJ1-2; TRBD1 aligns across 10 bases. V lost 4 bases, J lost 5 bases, and 7 bases stayed unmatched. The CDR3 covers 15 residues. Germline V gene data show CDR1 as SGHTA and CDR2 as FQGNSA. The variable domain in full, with the rest retrieved from reference TRBV7-2 and TRBJ1-2, is GAGVSQSPSNKVTEKGKDVELRCDPISGHTALYWYRQSLGQGLEFLIYFQGNSAPDKSGLPSDRFSAERTGGSVSTLTIQRTQQEDSAVYLCASSSDRGRGYGYTFGSGTRLTVV.

V and J are TRBV28 and TRBJ2-3, with TRBD2 matching over 8 bases. Germline loops: CDR1 MDHEN, CDR2 SYDVKM. V trimming: 3 bases; J trimming: 0 bases; junction bases outside the gene matches: 14. The CDR3 has 19 amino acids. The CDR3: CASSLLLRREEGSTDTQYF. The CDR3 DNA reads as TGTGCCAGCAGTTTGTTATTAAGGCGGGAGGAGGGGAGCACAGATACGCAGTATTTT.

This clone was recorded a few times. The V and J genes are TRBV6-6 and TRBJ2-7; D unresolved. The CDR3 runs 14 residues. Germline V lookup: CDR1 MNHNY, CDR2 SVGAGI (reference sequence). V was shortened by 3 bases and J by 5 bases, with 14 bases between the two germline ends. Written as DNA, the CDR3 is TGTGCCAGCAGTTATGCCACGTGGGTGCACGAGCAGTACTTC. It codes for CASSYATWVHEQYF.

V is TRBV4-2 and J is TRBJ2-7, with 9 nucleotides matching TRBD2. There are 15 residues in the CDR3. In germline, CDR1 is LGHNA, CDR2 YNFKEQ. Trimming at V came to 6 bases and at J to 3 bases, leaving 9 bases not matched to a gene. In nucleotides, the CDR3 is TGTGCCAGCAGGCAGGACCGGACTAGCGTCTACGAGCAGTACTTC. It specifies CASRQDRTSVYEQYF.

This clone is a singleton in its sample. The rearrangement joins TRBV2 to TRBJ2-5; TRBD1 matches at 9 bases. The J segment lost 2 bases and the V segment lost 3 bases, leaving 10 bases of the junction unmatched. The CDR3 consists of 17 residues. The germline V gene has CDR1 SNHLY and CDR2 FYNNEI. CDR3 DNA sequence: TGTGCCAGCAGTGATGGTTACAGGGGGCACGGACAAGAGACCCAGTACTTC. Encoded protein: CASSDGYRGHGQETQYF.